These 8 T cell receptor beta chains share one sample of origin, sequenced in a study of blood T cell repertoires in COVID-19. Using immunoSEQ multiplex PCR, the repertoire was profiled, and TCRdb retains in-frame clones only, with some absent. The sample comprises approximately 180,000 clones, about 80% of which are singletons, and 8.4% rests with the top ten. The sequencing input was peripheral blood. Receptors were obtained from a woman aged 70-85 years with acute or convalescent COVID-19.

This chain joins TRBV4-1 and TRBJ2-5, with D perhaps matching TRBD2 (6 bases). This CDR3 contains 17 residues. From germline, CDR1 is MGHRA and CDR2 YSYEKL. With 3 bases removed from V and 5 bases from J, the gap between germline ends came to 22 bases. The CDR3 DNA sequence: TGCGCCAGCAGCCAGGGTCGACTCTCTTCCCGGGGGGAGACCCAGTACTTC. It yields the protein CASSQGRLSSRGETQYF.

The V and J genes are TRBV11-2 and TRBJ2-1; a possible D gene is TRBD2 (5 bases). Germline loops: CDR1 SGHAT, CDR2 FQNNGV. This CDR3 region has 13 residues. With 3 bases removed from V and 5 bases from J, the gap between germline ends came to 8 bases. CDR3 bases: TGTGCCAGCAGCTTTGGACTTAACAATGAGCAGTTCTTC. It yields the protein CASSFGLNNEQFF.

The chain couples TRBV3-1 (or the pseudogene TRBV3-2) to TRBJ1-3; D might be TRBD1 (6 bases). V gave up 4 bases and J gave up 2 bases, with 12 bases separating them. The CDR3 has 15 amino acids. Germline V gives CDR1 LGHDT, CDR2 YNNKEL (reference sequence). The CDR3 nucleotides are TGTGCCAGCAGCCTAGAGGGACACCCTGGAAACACCATATATTTT. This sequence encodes CASSLEGHPGNTIYF.

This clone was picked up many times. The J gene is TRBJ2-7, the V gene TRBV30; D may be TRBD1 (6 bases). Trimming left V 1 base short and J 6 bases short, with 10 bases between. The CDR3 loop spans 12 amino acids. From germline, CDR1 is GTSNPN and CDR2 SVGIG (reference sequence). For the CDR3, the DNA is TGTGCCTGGAGTGGAACAGGGATCGAGCAGTACTTC. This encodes CAWSGTGIEQYF.

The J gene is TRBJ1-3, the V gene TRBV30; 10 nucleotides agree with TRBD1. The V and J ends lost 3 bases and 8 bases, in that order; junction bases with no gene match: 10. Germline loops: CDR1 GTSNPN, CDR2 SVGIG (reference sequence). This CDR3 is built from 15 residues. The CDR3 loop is CAWSAGTGVGHTIYF. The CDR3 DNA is TGTGCCTGGAGCGCCGGGACAGGGGTAGGACACACCATATATTTT.

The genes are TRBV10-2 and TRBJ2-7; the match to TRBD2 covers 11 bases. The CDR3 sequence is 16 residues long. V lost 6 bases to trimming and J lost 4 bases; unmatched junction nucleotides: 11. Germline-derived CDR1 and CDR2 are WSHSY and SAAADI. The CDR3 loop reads CASRPVSGRGAYEQYF. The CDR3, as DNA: TGCGCCAGCAGACCGGTTAGCGGGAGGGGGGCTTACGAGCAGTACTTC.

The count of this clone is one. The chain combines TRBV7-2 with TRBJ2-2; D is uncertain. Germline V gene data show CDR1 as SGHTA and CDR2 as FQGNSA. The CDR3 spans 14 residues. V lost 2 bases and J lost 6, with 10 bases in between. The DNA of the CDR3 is TGTGCCAGCAGCTTATTCCTGGGCTCCGGGGAGCTGTTTTTT. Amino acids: CASSLFLGSGELFF.

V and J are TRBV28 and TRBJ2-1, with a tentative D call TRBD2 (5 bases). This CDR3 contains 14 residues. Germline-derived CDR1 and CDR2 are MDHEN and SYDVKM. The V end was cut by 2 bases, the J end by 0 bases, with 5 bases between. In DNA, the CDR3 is TGTGCCAGCAGTTTAGGGAGCTCCTACAATGAGCAGTTCTTC. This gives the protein CASSLGSSYNEQFF.